This T cell receptor (beta chain) was obtained from a study of cytomegalovirus exposure and HLA in healthy donors. Study-level background: Both the 120 validation repertoires and the 666 first-cohort repertoires used the same platform, as reported by a later analysis.

On this clone itself: Antigen unknown.

Study conclusions and caveats: Most TCR sequences proved rare, with some public TCRs found in many donors. The CMV antigen specificity of three CMV-associated chains was confirmed through in vitro analysis.

The repertoire was sequenced with immunoSEQ multiplex PCR; TCRdb's copy has only in-frame clones and lacks some. The sample comprises tens of thousands of clones, around four fifths of which are singletons, and 2.5% to 3.5% rests with the top ten. Trimming stripped 7 bases from V and 5 bases from J, with 17 bases between. The germline CDR1 and CDR2 sequences are SEHNR and FQNEAQ (reference sequence). This CDR3 contains 15 residues. The source of this sequence is a man aged 25-40 years in good health and CMV-seronegative. Material for sequencing was PBMCs. The rearrangement joins TRBV7-9 to TRBJ1-4; D unresolved. The DNA for the CDR3 is TGTGCCAGCAATGAGGGAACAGTATTGAATGAAAAACTGTTTTTT. This sequence encodes CASNEGTVLNEKLFF.